This TCR beta chain emerged from a study of blood T cell repertoires in COVID-19. V was cut by 0 bases and J by 5 bases, with 16 bases left in between. Germline CDR1 reads SGHAT; CDR2 reads FQNNGV. CDR3 size: 16 residues. TCRdb keeps only in-frame clones here, not all; method: immunoSEQ multiplex PCR. The profile covers under 40,000 clones, with 85% to 90% appearing a single time and 20% to 30% taken by the ten largest. The chain employs TRBV11-2 and TRBJ1-2; D possibly corresponds to TRBD1 (5 bases). This sequence was found in a middle-aged man with active or convalescent COVID-19. Sequencing was performed on peripheral blood. The CDR3 region is CASSLEYRPIAYGYTF. The CDR3 DNA sequence: TGTGCCAGCAGCTTAGAATACAGGCCCATTGCTTATGGCTACACCTTC.